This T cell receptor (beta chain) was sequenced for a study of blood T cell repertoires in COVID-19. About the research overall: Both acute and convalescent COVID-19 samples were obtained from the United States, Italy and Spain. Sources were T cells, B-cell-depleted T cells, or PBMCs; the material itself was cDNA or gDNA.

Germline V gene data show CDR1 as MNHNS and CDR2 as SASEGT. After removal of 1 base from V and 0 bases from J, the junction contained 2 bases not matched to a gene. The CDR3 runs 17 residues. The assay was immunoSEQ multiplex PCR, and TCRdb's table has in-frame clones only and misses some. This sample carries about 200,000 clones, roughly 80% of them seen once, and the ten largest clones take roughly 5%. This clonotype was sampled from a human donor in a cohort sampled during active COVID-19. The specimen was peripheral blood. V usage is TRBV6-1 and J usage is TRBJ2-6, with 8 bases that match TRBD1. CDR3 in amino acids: CASSEGQGASGANVLTF. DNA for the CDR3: TGTGCCAGCAGTGAAGGGCAGGGGGCCTCTGGGGCCAACGTCCTGACTTTC.